Ten or more counts support the clone carrying this T cell receptor beta chain. The record originates from a study of early T cells in non-severe SARS-CoV-2 infection. TCRdb reprocessed the 5' RACE reads with MiXCR, giving one entry per CDR3 protein. The repertoire holds tens of thousands of distinct CDR3 sequences, with 6% to 7% as singletons. This CDR3 is 11 amino acids long. Germline lookup yields CDR1 DFQATT and CDR2 SNEGSKA (reference sequence). V lost 7 bases, J lost 6 bases, and 4 bases stayed unmatched. The rearrangement links TRBV20-1 to TRBJ2-7; the match to TRBD1 covers 9 bases. The origin of this receptor is an adult who was a healthcare worker with PCR-confirmed SARS-CoV-2 infection or an uninfected control (not recorded which). The source material was whole blood. This chain's CDR3 is CSGRTGVEQYF. The CDR3 nucleotides are TGCAGTGGGAGGACAGGGGTCGAGCAGTACTTC.